This T cell receptor (beta chain) derives from a study of response to subunit inactivated influenza vaccine. Overall study findings and caveats: Authors suggested each seasonal influenza vaccination recruits few new T cells.

CDR1 is SGHTA and CDR2 is FQGNSA in the germline V gene. After removal of 6 bases from V and 3 bases from J, the junction contained 5 bases not matched to a gene. The CDR3 extends over 15 amino acids. As regards this clonotype: As yet, its antigen is unknown. This likely comes from a read error, as the CDR3 has no conserved phenylalanine or tryptophan at its end.

MiXCR was run by TCRdb on the RT-PCR reads, yielding one entry per CDR3 protein. The sample lists a few hundred thousand distinct CDR3 sequences, 13% to 15% occurring once. This clonotype was sampled from a man aged 45-65 years who received an inactivated influenza vaccine. The specimen comprised PBMCs from blood, sampled about 13 days after vaccination. This chain uses TRBV7-2 with TRBJ2-3; 11 bases fit TRBD2. The CDR3 DNA is TGTGCCAGCAGACGACTAGCGGGGAGGACAGATACGCAGTATTTA. Amino acid sequence: CASRRLAGRTDTQYL.